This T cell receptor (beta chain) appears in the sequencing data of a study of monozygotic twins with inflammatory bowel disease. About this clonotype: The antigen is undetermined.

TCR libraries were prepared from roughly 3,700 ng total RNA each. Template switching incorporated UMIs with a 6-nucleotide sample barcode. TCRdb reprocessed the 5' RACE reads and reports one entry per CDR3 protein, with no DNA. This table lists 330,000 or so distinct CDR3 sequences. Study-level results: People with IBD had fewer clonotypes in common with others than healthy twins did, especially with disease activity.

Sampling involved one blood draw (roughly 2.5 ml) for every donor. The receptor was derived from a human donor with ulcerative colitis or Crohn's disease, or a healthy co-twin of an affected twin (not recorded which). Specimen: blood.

This CDR3 reads CSAPRTGVRETQYF. This chain uses TRBV20-1 with TRBJ2-5; TCRdb's D call, TRBD1, is unchecked because there is no DNA. This CDR3 comprises 14 residues. From germline, CDR1 is DFQATT and CDR2 SNEGSKA (reference sequence).